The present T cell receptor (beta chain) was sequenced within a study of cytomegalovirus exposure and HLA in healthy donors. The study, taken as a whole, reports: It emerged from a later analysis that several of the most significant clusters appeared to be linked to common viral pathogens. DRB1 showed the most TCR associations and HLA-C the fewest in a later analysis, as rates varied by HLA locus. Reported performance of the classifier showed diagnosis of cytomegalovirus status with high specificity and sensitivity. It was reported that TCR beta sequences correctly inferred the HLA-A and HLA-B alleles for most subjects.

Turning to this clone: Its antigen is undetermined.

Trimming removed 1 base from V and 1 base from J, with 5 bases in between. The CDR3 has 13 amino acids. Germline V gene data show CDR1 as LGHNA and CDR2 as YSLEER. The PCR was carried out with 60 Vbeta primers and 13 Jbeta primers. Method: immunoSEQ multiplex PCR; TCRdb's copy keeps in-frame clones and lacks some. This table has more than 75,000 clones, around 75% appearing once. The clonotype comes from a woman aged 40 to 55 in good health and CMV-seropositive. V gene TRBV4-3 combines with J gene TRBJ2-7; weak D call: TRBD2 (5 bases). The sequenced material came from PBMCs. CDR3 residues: CASSQGGSYEQYF. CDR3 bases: TGCGCCAGCAGCCAAGGCGGGTCCTACGAGCAGTACTTC.